These 31 T cell receptor beta chains were all obtained from the same sample, sequenced in a study of blood T cell repertoires in COVID-19. Generated by immunoSEQ multiplex PCR, the TCRdb table keeps only in-frame clones and is missing some. The sample has 250,000 to 300,000 clones; around 87% are singletons. The sequencing sample was made of peripheral blood. The receptors stem from a woman aged 55-69 years with COVID-19, enrolled during active disease.

This clone appeared a few times. For the CDR3, the DNA is TGTGCCAGCAGTTTGCGCAGGGTATTCTACGAGCAGTACTTC. It specifies CASSLRRVFYEQYF. J is TRBJ2-7 and V is TRBV6-2 or TRBV6-3; a weak D match, TRBD1 (5 bases). V lost 4 bases to trimming and J lost 3 bases, with 13 bases between them. Per the germline V gene, CDR1 is MNHEY and CDR2 is SVGEGT. This CDR3 comprises 14 residues.

The chain's CDR3 is CASSYGNSPLHF. The CDR3 bases are TGTGCCAGCAGTTACGGGAATTCACCCCTCCACTTT. The V and J genes are TRBV3-1 (or the pseudogene TRBV3-2) and TRBJ1-6; D remains unclear. The germline V and J ends were trimmed by 6 bases and 7 bases, with 7 bases remaining between them. Germline V gives CDR1 LGHDT, CDR2 YNNKEL (reference sequence). The CDR3 totals 12 residues.

V is TRBV4-1 and J is TRBJ1-4; possibly TRBD1 for D (5 bases). V was shortened by 1 base and J by 4 bases, with 10 bases between the two germline ends. This CDR3 region has 15 residues. CDR1 is MGHRA and CDR2 is YSYEKL in the germline V gene. CDR3 nucleotide sequence: TGCGCCAGCAGCCAAGTCAAAGGGGTTAATGAAAAACTGTTTTTT. Residues: CASSQVKGVNEKLFF.

The chain combines TRBV5-6 with TRBJ1-6; 7 bases are shared with TRBD1. This CDR3 spans 15 amino acids. J was trimmed by 8 bases and V by 4 bases; bases with no gene match: 9. The germline CDR1 and CDR2 sequences are SGHDT and YYEEEE. CDR3 amino acids: CASSVFDRDDSPLHF. CDR3 bases: TGTGCCAGCAGCGTATTCGACAGGGATGATTCACCCCTCCACTTT.

In its sample, this clone was seen once. This rearrangement joins TRBV6-5 to TRBJ2-7; TRBD2 agrees at 9 bases. The length of the CDR3 is 15 residues. Trimming cost V 6 bases and J 1 base; bases outside gene matches: 7. Germline V gene lookup returns CDR1 MNHEY and CDR2 SVGAGI. CDR3 region: CASRDSGSQSYEQYF. CDR3 bases: TGTGCCAGCAGAGATAGCGGGAGCCAGTCCTACGAGCAGTACTTC.

The chain has TRBV5-1 and TRBJ2-7, with 8 positions matching TRBD2. This CDR3 is 16 amino acids long. Germline V gene sequence: CDR1 SGHRS, CDR2 YFSETQ. V lost 1 base, J lost 1 base, and 7 bases stayed unmatched. The CDR3 nucleotides are TGCGCCAGCAGCTTGTTCCCCAGCGGGAGTTCCTACGAGCAGTACTTC. It yields the protein CASSLFPSGSSYEQYF.

For this clone: One end of the junction is discordant with germline, which a read error may explain. V usage is TRBV15 and J usage is TRBJ1-6; D remains ambiguous. The germline V gene encodes CDR1 LNHNV and CDR2 YYDKDF (reference sequence). The CDR3 consists of 13 residues. The CDR3 nucleotides read TGTGCCACCAGCAGAGTGGAGGATTCGCCCCTCCACTTT. It specifies CATSRVEDSPLHF.

V gene TRBV15 combines with J gene TRBJ2-1; 7 positions match TRBD2. Germline values: CDR1 LNHNV, CDR2 YYDKDF (reference sequence). After removal of 0 bases from V and 10 bases from J, the junction contained 9 bases not matched to a gene. The CDR3 spans 15 residues. The CDR3 is CATSRDLGLPEEQFF. DNA for the CDR3: TGTGCCACCAGCAGAGATCTGGGACTACCCGAGGAGCAGTTCTTC.

The chain is built from TRBV15 and TRBJ1-2, with D possibly matching TRBD1 (6 bases). Per germline, CDR1 LNHNV and CDR2 YYDKDF (reference sequence). The CDR3 has 15 residues. The V end lost 1 base, the J end lost 3 bases, and 12 bases lay between the germline ends. The CDR3 spells CATSRGLTGYYGYTF. The CDR3 DNA reads TGTGCCACCAGCAGAGGGCTAACAGGGTACTATGGCTACACCTTC.

The chain carries TRBV19 and TRBJ1-4, with a tentative D call TRBD1 (5 bases). Looked up from germline, CDR1 is LNHDA and CDR2 is SQIVND (reference sequence). The V gene lost 6 bases and the J gene lost 0 bases, with 14 bases spanning the gap. CDR3 length: 16 residues. The CDR3 sequence: CASSSRRGTTNEKLFF. The DNA of the CDR3 is TGTGCCAGTAGCTCCCGGCGGGGGACAACTAATGAAAAACTGTTTTTT.

This clone is a singleton in its sample. The chain joins TRBV9 to TRBJ1-2; tentative D call: TRBD1 (5 bases). This CDR3 region has 15 residues. The V gene's germline CDR1 is SGDLS and CDR2 YYNGEE. The V and J ends lost 3 bases and 5 bases respectively, with 17 bases between them. DNA of the CDR3: TGTGCCAGCAGCGACAGGCAGCCAGGCTTATATGGCTACACCTTC. Translation gives CASSDRQPGLYGYTF.

This chain uses TRBV30 with TRBJ1-5; tentatively, D is TRBD1 (5 bases). Trimming removed 3 bases from V and 4 bases from J, with 10 bases in between. CDR1 and CDR2 from the germline V gene are GTSNPN and SVGIG (reference sequence). The CDR3 totals 13 residues. The CDR3 nucleotides are TGTGCCTGGAGGGCAGGGCCAAATCAGCCCCAGCATTTT. Translating gives CAWRAGPNQPQHF.

This rearrangement joins TRBV12-5 to TRBJ1-5, with D tentatively TRBD1 (6 bases). Trimming took 3 bases from V and 0 from J, leaving 18 bases between them. The CDR3 spans 18 residues. Germline-derived CDR1 and CDR2 are LGHNT and FRNRAP. For the CDR3, the DNA is TGTGCTAGTGGTTTTCCGACAGGCCGAAAATATAGCAATCAGCCCCAGCATTTT. It encodes CASGFPTGRKYSNQPQHF. The variable domain in full, completed from reference TRBV12-5 and TRBJ1-5, reads DARVTQTPRHKVTEMGQEVTMRCQPILGHNTVFWYRQTMMQGLELLAYFRNRAPLDDSGMPKDRFSAEMPDATLATLKIQPSEPRDSAVYFCASGFPTGRKYSNQPQHFGDGTRLSIL.

The chain links TRBV7-9 to TRBJ1-4; D perhaps matches TRBD1 (5 bases). The CDR3 runs 15 residues. The V end was cut by 3 bases, the J end by 8 bases, with 16 bases between. Germline V CDR1 and CDR2: SEHNR, FQNEAQ (reference sequence). CDR3 sequence reads: CASSFVQGSGEKLFF. CDR3 DNA sequence: TGTGCCAGCAGCTTTGTCCAGGGTTCCGGGGAAAAACTGTTTTTT.

This clone was observed a single time. V usage is TRBV5-1 and J usage is TRBJ2-1, with 7 nucleotides matching TRBD2. Germline V gene lookup returns CDR1 SGHRS and CDR2 YFSETQ. CDR3 length equals 14 residues. V lost 4 bases, J lost 3 bases, and 4 bases stayed unmatched. The CDR3 is CASSQTSDYNEQFF. DNA of the CDR3: TGCGCCAGCAGCCAAACTAGCGACTACAATGAGCAGTTCTTC.

The chain employs TRBV10-3 and TRBJ1-2; the D is unclear. From germline, CDR1 is ENHRY and CDR2 SYGVKD. This CDR3 comprises 16 residues. Deletions cut 4 bases from V and 4 bases from J, with 19 bases between. CDR3 DNA sequence: TGTGCCATCAGTGCCTCAGGTGGGCAGGCGGGCTATGGCTACACCTTC. As protein: CAISASGGQAGYGYTF.

This rearrangement joins TRBV4-2 to TRBJ2-3; D is uncertain. Germline V lookup: CDR1 LGHNA, CDR2 YNFKEQ. CDR3 length: 13 residues. The V and J ends lost 1 base and 5 bases respectively, with 7 bases between them. The CDR3 is CASSQVPGDTQYF. In DNA, the CDR3 is TGTGCCAGCAGCCAAGTCCCAGGAGATACGCAGTATTTT.

The J gene is TRBJ2-7, the V gene TRBV5-1; TRBD1 agrees at 9 bases. Germline V lookup: CDR1 SGHRS, CDR2 YFSETQ. The ends lost 0 bases at V and 5 bases at J; junction bases unmatched: 6. The CDR3 loop spans 15 amino acids. The CDR3 spells CASSLVGTGRDEQYF. The CDR3 region has the DNA TGCGCCAGCAGCTTGGTTGGGACAGGGAGAGACGAGCAGTACTTC.

This clone appeared a single time. The gene calls are TRBV27 and TRBJ1-4; D is perhaps TRBD1 (6 bases). The CDR3 is made up of 14 amino acids. Trimming shortened V by 5 bases and J by 3 bases, and 10 bases separated the two germline ends. Germline lookup yields CDR1 MNHEY and CDR2 SMNVEV (reference sequence). CDR3 DNA: TGTGCCAGCAGTAACAGGGCGGCTAATGAAAAACTGTTTTTT. Amino acid sequence: CASSNRAANEKLFF. Full variable domain (outside the CDR3, taken from reference TRBV27 and TRBJ1-4): EAQVTQNPRYLITVTGKKLTVTCSQNMNHEYMSWYRQDPGLGLRQIYYSMNVEVTDKGDVPEGYKVSRKEKRNFPLILESPSPNQTSLYFCASSNRAANEKLFFGSGTQLSVL.

The chain joins TRBV28 to TRBJ2-1, with D maybe TRBD1 (5 bases). This CDR3 has 12 residues. The V end lost 6 bases, the J end lost 7 bases, and 10 bases lay between the germline ends. Germline loops: CDR1 MDHEN, CDR2 SYDVKM. The CDR3 reads CASRLRVNEQFF. The CDR3 nucleotides are TGTGCCAGCAGACTCAGGGTAAATGAGCAGTTCTTC.

The chain couples TRBV20-1 to TRBJ1-3; D gene uncertain. With 3 bases removed from V and 0 bases from J, the gap between germline ends came to 9 bases. The CDR3 consists of 14 residues. CDR1 and CDR2 from the germline V gene are DFQATT and SNEGSKA (reference sequence). The CDR3 here is CSASQTNSGNTIYF. The CDR3, as DNA: TGCAGTGCTAGTCAGACTAACTCTGGAAACACCATATATTTT.

The chain is built from TRBV6-5 and TRBJ1-6, with D possibly being TRBD1 (6 bases). The CDR3 has 15 residues. CDR1 is MNHEY and CDR2 is SVGAGI in the germline V gene. V dropped 2 bases and J dropped 6 bases, with 11 bases sitting between them. CDR3 sequence reads: CASSYQGLRNSPLHF. The CDR3 nucleotides are TGTGCCAGCAGTTACCAGGGGCTGCGTAATTCACCCCTCCACTTT.

Details on this clone: No DNA is shown, since the ends of the CDR3 on it are uncertain; the CDR3 is the one TCRdb lists. The chain is built from TRBV19 and TRBJ1-1; the table assigns TRBD1, which was not confirmed against the DNA. The CDR3 adds up to 15 amino acids, both ends counted. Germline V CDR1 and CDR2: LNHDA, SQIVND (reference sequence). CDR3 loop: CASSLHNFDKLKLSF.

The chain has TRBV7-3 and TRBJ2-5, with TRBD2 as a possible D gene (6 bases). The CDR3 contains 13 residues. V was shortened by 2 bases and J by 2 bases, with 6 bases between the two germline ends. Germline V gene data show CDR1 as SGHTA and CDR2 as FQGTGA. In nucleotides, the CDR3 is TGTGCCAGCAGCTTAGGGAGGCAAGAGACCCAGTACTTC. Its protein product is CASSLGRQETQYF.

This chain links TRBV19 with TRBJ1-1; 10 nucleotides agree with TRBD1. CDR3 length: 14 amino acids. V dropped 4 bases and J dropped 4; count of bases not matched to a gene: 3. From germline, CDR1 is LNHDA and CDR2 SQIVND (reference sequence). CDR3 sequence (DNA): TGTGCCAGTAGTACCAGGACAGGGGGCACTGAAGCTTTCTTT. The encoded protein is CASSTRTGGTEAFF. Variable domain in full (rest from reference TRBV19 and TRBJ1-1): DGGITQSPKYLFRKEGQNVTLSCEQNLNHDAMYWYRQDPGQGLRLIYYSQIVNDFQKGDIAEGYSVSREKKESFPLTVTSAQKNPTAFYLCASSTRTGGTEAFFGQGTRLTVV.

J is TRBJ2-3 and V is TRBV6-6; TRBD2 matches 7 bases. The CDR3 runs 15 residues. Germline-derived CDR1 and CDR2 are MNHNY and SVGAGI (reference sequence). The J segment lost 1 base and the V segment lost 2 bases, leaving 3 bases of the junction unmatched. CDR3 bases: TGTGCCAGCAGTTACGGACTAGGGGGCACAGATACGCAGTATTTT. It translates to CASSYGLGGTDTQYF.

This chain uses TRBV12-3 or TRBV12-4 with TRBJ2-7; a weak D match, TRBD2 (6 bases). The CDR3 is made up of 12 amino acids. V dropped 3 bases and J dropped 7 bases, with 10 bases sitting between them. As DNA, the CDR3 is TGTGCCAGCAGTTTGGGACTCTTGGAGCAGTACTTC. This gives the protein CASSLGLLEQYF.

The chain carries TRBV18 and TRBJ1-1; a possible D gene is TRBD1 (5 bases). This CDR3 spans 18 amino acids. Germline V gives CDR1 KGHSH, CDR2 LQKENI. Trimming pared 2 bases from V and 4 bases from J, leaving 23 bases between. The CDR3 DNA sequence: TGTGCCAGCTCACCATTTGCGGGACCCCAATTCGGGGGCACTGAAGCTTTCTTT. Protein product: CASSPFAGPQFGGTEAFF.

Here the CDR3 reads CSVVPGSNQPQHF. The CDR3 coding sequence is TGCAGCGTTGTGCCCGGTAGCAATCAGCCCCAGCATTTT. The V call is TRBV29-1, the J call TRBJ1-5; D is ambiguous. V lost 4 bases and J lost 0, with 7 bases in between. The V gene's germline CDR1 is SQVTM and CDR2 ANQGSEA. The CDR3 has 13 residues.

The chain couples TRBV5-1 to TRBJ2-1; 11 nucleotides match TRBD2. The CDR3 has 16 residues. Germline loops: CDR1 SGHRS, CDR2 YFSETQ. Germline trimming cut 0 bases from V and 5 bases from J; bases unmatched to any gene: 4. CDR3 nucleotides: TGCGCCAGCAGCTTGGGTGGGACTAGCGGCAACAATGAGCAGTTCTTC. This codes for CASSLGGTSGNNEQFF.

The V gene is TRBV3-1 (or the pseudogene TRBV3-2), the J gene TRBJ1-3, with D tentatively TRBD1 (6 bases). Trimming removed 2 bases at V and 2 bases at J, with 13 bases between. Germline V gene lookup returns CDR1 LGHDT and CDR2 YNNKEL (reference sequence). The CDR3 spans 16 residues. The CDR3 DNA reads TGTGCCAGCAGCCAACCTACAGGGCCTGCTGGAAACACCATATATTTT. Translation: CASSQPTGPAGNTIYF.